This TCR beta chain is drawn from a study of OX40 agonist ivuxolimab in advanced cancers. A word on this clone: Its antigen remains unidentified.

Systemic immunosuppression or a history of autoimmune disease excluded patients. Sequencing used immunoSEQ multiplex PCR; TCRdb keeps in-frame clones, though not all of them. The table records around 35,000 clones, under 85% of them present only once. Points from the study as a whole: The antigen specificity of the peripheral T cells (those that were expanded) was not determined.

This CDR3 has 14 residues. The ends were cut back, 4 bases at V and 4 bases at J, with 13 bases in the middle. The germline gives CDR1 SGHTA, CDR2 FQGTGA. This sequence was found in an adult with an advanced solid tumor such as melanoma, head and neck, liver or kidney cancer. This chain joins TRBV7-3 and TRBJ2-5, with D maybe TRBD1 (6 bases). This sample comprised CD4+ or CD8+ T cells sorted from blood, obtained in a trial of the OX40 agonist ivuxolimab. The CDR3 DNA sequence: TGTGCCAGCAGCTACGCAGGGGCGCGAGAGACCCAGTACTTC. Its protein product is CASSYAGARETQYF.